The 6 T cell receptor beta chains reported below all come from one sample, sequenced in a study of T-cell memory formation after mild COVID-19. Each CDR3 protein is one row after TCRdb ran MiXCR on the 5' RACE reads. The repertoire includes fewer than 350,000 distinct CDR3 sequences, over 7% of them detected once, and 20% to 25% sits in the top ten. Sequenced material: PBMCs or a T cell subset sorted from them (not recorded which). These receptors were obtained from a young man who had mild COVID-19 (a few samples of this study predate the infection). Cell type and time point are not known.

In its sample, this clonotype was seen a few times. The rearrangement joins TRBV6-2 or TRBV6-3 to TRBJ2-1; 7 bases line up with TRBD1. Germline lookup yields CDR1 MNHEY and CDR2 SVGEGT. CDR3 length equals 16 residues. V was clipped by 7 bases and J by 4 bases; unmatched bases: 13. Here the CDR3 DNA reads TGTGCCAGCAACCCTCAGGGGGTGGAACTATACAATGAGCAGTTCTTC. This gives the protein CASNPQGVELYNEQFF.

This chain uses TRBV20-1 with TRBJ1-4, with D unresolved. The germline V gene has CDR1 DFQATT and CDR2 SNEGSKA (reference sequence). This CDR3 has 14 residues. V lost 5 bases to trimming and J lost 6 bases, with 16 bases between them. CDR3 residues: CSAGGPNTDEKLFF. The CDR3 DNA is TGCAGTGCTGGAGGTCCCAACACGGATGAAAAACTGTTTTTT.

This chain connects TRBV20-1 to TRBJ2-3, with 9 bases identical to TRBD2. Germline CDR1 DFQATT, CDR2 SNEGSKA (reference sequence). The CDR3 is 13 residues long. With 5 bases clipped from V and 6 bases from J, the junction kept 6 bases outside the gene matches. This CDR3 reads CSAQRGASDTQYF. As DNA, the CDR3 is TGCAGTGCTCAGCGGGGGGCATCGGATACGCAGTATTTT.

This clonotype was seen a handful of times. The chain's CDR3 is CASSYPAYMNTEAFF. The DNA of the CDR3 is TGTGCCAGCAGTTATCCAGCGTACATGAACACTGAAGCTTTCTTT. The gene calls are TRBV6-2 or TRBV6-3 and TRBJ1-1; the D is unclear. Looked up from germline, CDR1 is MNHEY and CDR2 is SVGEGT. The CDR3 loop spans 15 amino acids. V was trimmed by 3 bases and J by 0 bases, leaving 11 bases between them.

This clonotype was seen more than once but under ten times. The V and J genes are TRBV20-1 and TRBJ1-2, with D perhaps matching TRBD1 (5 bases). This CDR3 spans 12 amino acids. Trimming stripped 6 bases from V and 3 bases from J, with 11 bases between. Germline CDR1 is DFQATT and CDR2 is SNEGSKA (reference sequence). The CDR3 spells CSASGTDYGYTF. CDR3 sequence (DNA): TGCAGTGCCTCCGGGACGGACTATGGCTACACCTTC.

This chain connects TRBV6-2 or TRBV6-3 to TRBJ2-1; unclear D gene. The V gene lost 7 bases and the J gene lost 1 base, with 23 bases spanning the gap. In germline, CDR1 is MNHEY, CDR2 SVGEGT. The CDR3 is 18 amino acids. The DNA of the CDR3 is TGTGCCAGCACCCAGCCCTATGTCGGGTCAACATCCTACAATGAGCAGTTCTTC. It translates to CASTQPYVGSTSYNEQFF.